This entry lists 23 T cell receptor beta chains sequenced from one sample in a study of beta chain features in type 1 diabetes. Sequencing targeted expressed TCRB transcripts, as all isolated RNA had been reverse transcribed. Clones were sequenced by immunoSEQ multiplex PCR, and TCRdb holds only the in-frame ones, with some missing. Of 300,000 to 400,000 clones in the sample, approximately 11% are singletons; the top ten hold roughly 0.016%. Sequenced input: naive CD4+ T cells from blood. All receptors come from a woman aged 25 to 39 in good health.

This clone was seen a handful of times. This chain connects TRBV7-6 to TRBJ2-7, with TRBD1 identical over 8 bases. Looked up from germline, CDR1 is SGHVS and CDR2 is FNYEAQ. The CDR3 has 14 amino acids. V gave up 6 bases and J gave up 2 bases; unmatched junction bases: 6. CDR3 DNA: TGTGCCAGCAGTATAGGACAGGGAGCCTACGAGCAGTACTTC. Its protein is CASSIGQGAYEQYF.

This rearrangement joins TRBV30 to TRBJ2-3, with 11 bases that match TRBD2. The V gene's germline CDR1 is GTSNPN and CDR2 SVGIG (reference sequence). CDR3 length: 15 amino acids. The junction had 14 bases not matched to a gene; V was cut back by 5 bases and J by 10 bases. CDR3 residues: CAWSPGLAEYLSQYF. The CDR3 DNA follows: TGTGCCTGGTCACCGGGACTAGCGGAGTACCTATCGCAGTATTTT. Using reference TRBV30 and TRBJ2-3 for the parts outside the CDR3, the full variable domain is SQTIHQWPATLVQPVGSPLSLECTVEGTSNPNLYWYRQAAGRGLQLLFYSVGIGQISSEVPQNLSASRPQDRQFILSSKKLLLSDSGFYLCAWSPGLAEYLSQYFGPGTRLTVL.

This clone has more than one count but fewer than ten. J is TRBJ1-1 and V is TRBV25-1; D may be TRBD1 (6 bases). Trimming took 3 bases from V and 6 from J, leaving 11 bases between them. The CDR3 covers 13 residues. Germline CDR1 reads MGHDK; CDR2 reads SYGVNS. This CDR3 reads CASSDQGFSEAFF. DNA for the CDR3: TGTGCCAGCAGTGATCAGGGGTTTTCTGAAGCTTTCTTT.

The rearrangement links TRBV18 to TRBJ2-5, with a tentative D call TRBD2 (6 bases). The V end was cut by 1 base, the J end by 2 bases, with 17 bases between. The CDR3 consists of 17 residues. Germline V gene data show CDR1 as KGHSH and CDR2 as LQKENI. The CDR3 DNA reads as TGTGCCAGCTCACCACGTTATGGCGGGGTACCTCAAGAGACCCAGTACTTC. This translates into CASSPRYGGVPQETQYF.

This clone showed up many times. The CDR3 DNA follows: TGTGCCAGCAGCCGTAGCGGGAGGAGCCCCTACGAGCAGTACTTC. Protein product: CASSRSGRSPYEQYF. This chain links TRBV13 with TRBJ2-7; 10 bases line up with TRBD2. The CDR3 length is 15 residues. Losses at the gene ends were 5 bases for V and 2 bases for J; bases not matched to a gene: 6. CDR1 is PRHDT, CDR2 FYEKMQ, per germline (reference sequence).

In this sample, this clone turned up a few times. The V call is TRBV6-1, the J call TRBJ2-3; D unresolved. Looked up from germline, CDR1 is MNHNS and CDR2 is SASEGT. V lost 4 bases to trimming and J lost 4 bases, with 9 bases between them. The CDR3 totals 13 residues. CDR3 DNA sequence: TGTGCCAGCAGTGTAGCCGCGGCAGATACGCAGTATTTT. Translating it yields CASSVAAADTQYF.

J is TRBJ2-7 and V is TRBV2, with 8 bases fitting TRBD1. CDR3 length: 15 amino acids. The germline gives CDR1 SNHLY, CDR2 FYNNEI. With 6 bases clipped from V and 2 bases from J, the junction kept 9 bases outside the gene matches. Here the CDR3 reads CASSSGTGGPYEQYF. CDR3 coding DNA: TGTGCCAGCAGCTCCGGGACAGGTGGACCCTACGAGCAGTACTTC.

This clone was seen only a few times. The gene calls are TRBV10-3 and TRBJ2-7; 9 nucleotides agree with TRBD1. The V segment lost 6 bases and the J segment 3 bases; nucleotides outside the gene matches: 6. The CDR3 sequence is 14 residues long. Germline-derived CDR1 and CDR2 are ENHRY and SYGVKD. CDR3 sequence (DNA): TGTGCCATCAGGACCGGGACAGGGTTCTACGAGCAGTACTTC. Its translation: CAIRTGTGFYEQYF.

This clone has just a few counts. The V call is TRBV14, the J call TRBJ2-1, with 7 bases lining up with TRBD1. Germline values: CDR1 SGHDN, CDR2 FVKESK. The CDR3 is made up of 16 amino acids. Losses at the gene ends were 1 base for V and 2 bases for J; bases not matched to a gene: 5. The CDR3 DNA reads TGTGCCAGCAGCCAAGTAGGGCAGGGGGCCTACAATGAGCAGTTCTTC. This gives the protein CASSQVGQGAYNEQFF.

This clone was found a few times. This rearrangement joins TRBV4-3 to TRBJ2-3; 8 bases are a match to TRBD1. Trimming at V came to 2 bases and at J to 1 base, leaving 5 bases not matched to a gene. This CDR3 region has 16 residues. Looked up from germline, CDR1 is LGHNA and CDR2 is YSLEER. CDR3 DNA sequence: TGCGCCAGCAGCCAACCAGGGGGCCGGGGCACAGATACGCAGTATTTT. Translating gives CASSQPGGRGTDTQYF.

This clone was counted between two and nine times. V is TRBV27 and J is TRBJ2-7; a possible D gene is TRBD2 (6 bases). Trimming pared 6 bases from V and 0 bases from J, leaving 9 bases between. The CDR3 has 13 residues. Germline V lookup: CDR1 MNHEY, CDR2 SMNVEV (reference sequence). CDR3 coding DNA: TGTGCCAGCAGGACTAGTAGCTCCTACGAGCAGTACTTC. Protein: CASRTSSSYEQYF.

The chain uses TRBV25-1 and TRBJ2-5; 7 bases line up with TRBD1. Matching the DNA end better, TRBJ2-7 makes the J call doubtful. Germline values: CDR1 MGHDK, CDR2 SYGVNS. The length of the CDR3 is 15 residues. The CDR3 DNA is TGTGCCAGCAGTGAAGAAACAGGGGTTCGGTACGAGCAGTACTTC. This codes for CASSEETGVRYEQYF.

This chain links TRBV18 with TRBJ2-5; tentatively, D is TRBD2 (5 bases). Trimming shortened V by 6 bases and J by 3 bases, and 20 bases separated the two germline ends. CDR3 size: 16 residues. CDR1 and CDR2 (germline): KGHSH, LQKENI. CDR3 nucleotide sequence: TGTGCCAGCTCCCCTCGGGGAATGCCAGACGAAGAGACCCAGTACTTC. Its protein product is CASSPRGMPDEETQYF. Full variable domain (remainder filled in from reference TRBV18 and TRBJ2-5): NAGVMQNPRHLVRRRGQEARLRCSPMKGHSHVYWYRQLPEEGLKFMVYLQKENIIDESGMPKERFSAEFPKEGPSILRIQQVVRGDSAAYFCASSPRGMPDEETQYFGPGTRLLVL.

The chain is built from TRBV7-3 and TRBJ2-2, with TRBD2 as a possible D gene (6 bases). Germline lookup yields CDR1 SGHTA and CDR2 FQGTGA. Deletions cut 2 bases from V and 2 bases from J, with 12 bases between. The CDR3 covers 16 residues. DNA for the CDR3: TGTGCCAGCAGCTTATTTGGCGGGACCAACACCGGGGAGCTGTTTTTT. Protein: CASSLFGGTNTGELFF.

This clone was seen only a few times. The chain joins TRBV5-6 to TRBJ2-1, with unresolved D. Trimming shortened V by 1 base and J by 9 bases, and 8 bases separated the two germline ends. The CDR3 has 12 residues. Germline CDR1 reads SGHDT; CDR2 reads YYEEEE. CDR3 protein: CASSLRWSEQFF. The CDR3 DNA is TGTGCCAGCAGCTTGAGATGGAGTGAGCAGTTCTTC.

This clone was detected only a few times. The chain combines TRBV27 with TRBJ1-2, with unresolved D. Germline V gene data show CDR1 as MNHEY and CDR2 as SMNVEV (reference sequence). There are 14 residues in the CDR3. Trimming removed 2 bases from V and 0 bases from J, with 7 bases in between. CDR3 coding DNA: TGTGCCAGCAGTTTAACAGCTTCTAACTATGGCTACACCTTC. Translation gives CASSLTASNYGYTF.

There are a few counts of this clone. The chain is built from TRBV15 and TRBJ1-2, with a weak D call TRBD1 (5 bases). The CDR3 loop spans 15 amino acids. V lost 0 bases to trimming and J lost 2 bases, with 10 bases between them. Germline CDR1 is LNHNV and CDR2 is YYDKDF (reference sequence). The CDR3 DNA follows: TGTGCCACCAGCAGAGAAGCGACAGCGAACTATGGCTACACCTTC. Its protein product is CATSREATANYGYTF.

This clone was counted a few times. The rearrangement uses TRBV7-3 and TRBJ2-1, with D tentatively TRBD2 (6 bases). V was clipped by 5 bases and J by 7 bases, with 21 bases between them. CDR1 SGHTA and CDR2 FQGTGA come from the germline V gene. The CDR3 extends over 16 amino acids. Here the CDR3 DNA reads TGTGCCAGCAGCCCAACCGGGACTTCCCTATTGAATGAGCAGTTCTTC. This translates into CASSPTGTSLLNEQFF.

This clone was recorded a few times. The genes are TRBV30 and TRBJ1-3, with 8 bases aligning to TRBD1. Germline V gives CDR1 GTSNPN, CDR2 SVGIG (reference sequence). This CDR3 comprises 13 residues. V was clipped by 8 bases and J by 2 bases; unmatched bases: 5. CDR3 DNA sequence: TGTGCCGTGGACAGGGTGGCTGGAAACACCATATATTTT. This translates into CAVDRVAGNTIYF.

This chain links TRBV11-2 with TRBJ2-7; 11 nucleotides line up with TRBD2. V lost 5 bases to trimming and J lost 6 bases; unmatched junction nucleotides: 3. This CDR3 spans 13 amino acids. CDR1 SGHAT and CDR2 FQNNGV come from the germline V gene. The CDR3 DNA is TGTGCCAGCAGCGTAACTAGCGGGAGCGAGCAGTACTTC. Protein: CASSVTSGSEQYF. Using reference TRBV11-2 and TRBJ2-7 for the parts outside the CDR3, the full variable domain is EAGVAQSPRYKIIEKRQSVAFWCNPISGHATLYWYQQILGQGPKLLIQFQNNGVVDDSQLPKDRFSAERLKGVDSTLKIQPAKLEDSAVYLCASSVTSGSEQYFGPGTRLTVT.

This clone has a handful of counts. The chain combines TRBV5-1 with TRBJ2-7; 7 positions match TRBD1. The V and J ends lost 0 bases and 5 bases, in that order; junction bases with no gene match: 5. Germline assignment: CDR1 SGHRS and CDR2 YFSETQ. The CDR3 loop spans 14 amino acids. In nucleotides, the CDR3 is TGCGCCAGCAGCTTGGGGACAGGCCTGCACGAGCAGTACTTC. Translation gives CASSLGTGLHEQYF.

The gene calls are TRBV7-9 and TRBJ2-5; possible D gene TRBD2, 7 bases. This CDR3 has 13 amino acids. V lost 5 bases and J 5 bases, leaving 12 bases between the germline ends. Germline CDR1 and CDR2: SEHNR and FQNEAQ (reference sequence). The CDR3 bases are TGTGCCAGCAGCGTACAGGGAGGGGAGACCCAGTACTTC. It encodes CASSVQGGETQYF. The full variable domain, rest sourced from reference TRBV7-9 and TRBJ2-5, is DTGVSQNPRHKITKRGQNVTFRCDPISEHNRLYWYRQTLGQGPEFLTYFQNEAQLEKSRLLSDRFSAERPKGSFSTLEIQRTEQGDSAMYLCASSVQGGETQYFGPGTRLLVL.

DNA for the CDR3: TGTGCCAGCTCACCACGTGGCAGGGAGGGAGATGAAAAACTGTTTTTT. Translating gives CASSPRGREGDEKLFF. This sequence joins TRBV18 and TRBJ1-4; a weak D match, TRBD1 (5 bases). V dropped 1 base and J dropped 6 bases, with 15 bases sitting between them. This CDR3 contains 16 residues. CDR1 KGHSH and CDR2 LQKENI come from the germline V gene.